The next 14 T cell receptor beta chains were all read from a single sample in a study of shared clonotypes between healthy human individuals. Here immunoSEQ multiplex PCR was the method, and the copy in TCRdb shows in-frame clones only, minus some. The sample shows approximately 2,000,000 clones, roughly 93% of them seen only once. CD45RO-negative cells were positively selected for CCR7, leaving out terminally differentiated effector memory CD45RA+ cells. Sequenced: naive CD8+ T cells from PBMCs. The receptors shown here come from a man younger than 35 in good health. Some clones in this sample may be carry-over from other donors' samples.

The chain couples TRBV5-1 to TRBJ1-1, with TRBD1 matching over 7 bases. Looked up from germline, CDR1 is SGHRS and CDR2 is YFSETQ. J lost 4 bases, V lost 1 base, and 7 bases had no gene match. The CDR3 length is 15 residues. The CDR3 bases are TGCGCCAGCAGCTTGTCGCGACAGGGTAGCACTGAAGCTTTCTTT. Translation gives CASSLSRQGSTEAFF.

J is TRBJ2-7 and V is TRBV2, with D maybe TRBD2 (5 bases). Deletions cut 1 base from V and 4 bases from J, with 11 bases between. The CDR3 is made up of 14 amino acids. Per the germline V gene, CDR1 is SNHLY and CDR2 is FYNNEI. The CDR3 region is CASSEGAGVYEQYF. For the CDR3, the DNA is TGTGCCAGCAGTGAAGGGGCGGGTGTGTACGAGCAGTACTTC.

V is TRBV4-1 and J is TRBJ1-2, with D uncertain. The germline CDR1 and CDR2 sequences are MGHRA and YSYEKL. Trimming took off 4 bases at V and 5 bases at J, with 14 bases between the two ends. The CDR3 totals 14 residues. DNA of the CDR3: TGCGCCAGCAGCCCTCCCTTCGAGGGTTATGGCTACACCTTC. Translation gives CASSPPFEGYGYTF.

This clone was counted between two and nine times. Other DNA sequences in this sample translate to the same CDR3. The V and J genes are TRBV30 and TRBJ1-4; no clear D. Trimming pared 0 bases from V and 7 bases from J, leaving 3 bases between. Germline-derived CDR1 and CDR2 are GTSNPN and SVGIG (reference sequence). The CDR3 length is 11 residues. The CDR3, as DNA: TGTGCCTGGAGTGTCGGTGAAAAACTGTTTTTT. Amino acids: CAWSVGEKLFF.

V usage is TRBV11-2 and J usage is TRBJ2-1; 7 bases match TRBD2. Unmatched junction bases numbered 11, after V lost 5 bases and J lost 4 bases. The germline V gene encodes CDR1 SGHAT and CDR2 FQNNGV. This CDR3 spans 16 amino acids. The CDR3 loop reads CASSPGAGVKYNEQFF. In DNA, the CDR3 is TGTGCCAGCAGCCCTGGGGCGGGAGTCAAGTACAATGAGCAGTTCTTC.

The chain employs TRBV25-1 and TRBJ2-4, with 8 bases lining up with TRBD2. Trimming took 3 bases from V and 4 from J; bases not matched to a gene: 8. The CDR3 spans 16 residues. Germline CDR1 reads MGHDK; CDR2 reads SYGVNS. The CDR3 sequence: CASSEHDGRVKNIQYF. The CDR3 nucleotides read TGTGCCAGCAGTGAGCATGACGGGAGGGTGAAAAACATTCAGTACTTC.

There are a few counts of this clone. V is TRBV6-1 and J is TRBJ1-5, with D perhaps TRBD1 (5 bases). V was trimmed by 10 bases and J by 2 bases, leaving 15 bases between them. This CDR3 spans 14 amino acids. Germline V lookup: CDR1 MNHNS, CDR2 SASEGT. The CDR3 region is CATRVGDRNQPQHF. The CDR3 coding sequence is TGTGCCACCAGGGTGGGGGATCGCAATCAGCCCCAGCATTTT.

The chain carries TRBV7-9 and TRBJ2-2; 7 bases fit TRBD1. The CDR3 has 19 residues. Germline assignment: CDR1 SEHNR and CDR2 FQNEAQ (reference sequence). Trimming took 5 bases from V and 0 from J; bases not matched to a gene: 15. The CDR3 DNA reads as TGTGCCAGCAGCCAGACTTCCCGGACAGGAACTGCGAACACCGGGGAGCTGTTTTTT. This sequence encodes CASSQTSRTGTANTGELFF. Looking up the rest from reference TRBV7-9 and TRBJ2-2 gives the full variable domain: DTGVSQNPRHKITKRGQNVTFRCDPISEHNRLYWYRQTLGQGPEFLTYFQNEAQLEKSRLLSDRFSAERPKGSFSTLEIQRTEQGDSAMYLCASSQTSRTGTANTGELFFGEGSRLTVL.

The CDR3 here is CASSFYPTGRTEAFF. In DNA, the CDR3 is TGTGCCAGCAGTTTTTACCCGACAGGTAGGACTGAAGCTTTCTTT. This chain uses TRBV27 with TRBJ1-1; TRBD1 is a possible D gene (6 bases). Germline CDR1 is MNHEY and CDR2 is SMNVEV (reference sequence). The V end lost 3 bases, the J end lost 5 bases, and 16 bases lay between the germline ends. This CDR3 region has 15 residues.

On this clone: The sample has other DNA sequences that encode this CDR3 too. Written as DNA, the CDR3 is TGTGCCAGCAGTTACTCGTTAGGAGCTGCGCGGGGCTACACCTTC. Translating it yields CASSYSLGAARGYTF. The chain carries TRBV6-6 and TRBJ1-2, with D unclear. The CDR3 contains 15 residues. CDR1 and CDR2 (germline): MNHNY, SVGAGI (reference sequence). Between the trimmed V and J ends, which lost 0 bases and 8 bases, there was a span of 16 bases.

V and J are TRBV5-6 and TRBJ2-7; no clear D gene. This CDR3 is built from 13 residues. V gave up 2 bases and J gave up 2 bases, with 8 bases separating them. Per germline, CDR1 SGHDT and CDR2 YYEEEE. The CDR3 sequence is CASSFRAAYEQYF. In DNA form, the CDR3 reads TGTGCCAGCAGCTTCCGGGCTGCCTACGAGCAGTACTTC.

Points on this clone: Other DNA variants within this sample encode the same CDR3. The V call is TRBV19, the J call TRBJ1-2, with 9 bases matching TRBD1. CDR1 LNHDA and CDR2 SQIVND come from the germline V gene (reference sequence). The CDR3 sequence is 13 residues long. Trimming at V came to 5 bases and at J to 8 bases, leaving 6 bases not matched to a gene. The CDR3 nucleotides read TGTGCCAGTAGTCGGGACAGGGCTGACGGCTACACCTTC. Translating gives CASSRDRADGYTF.

The chain links TRBV27 to TRBJ1-2; a weak D match, TRBD1 (5 bases). Per germline, CDR1 MNHEY and CDR2 SMNVEV (reference sequence). The CDR3 runs 13 residues. V was pared by 5 bases and J by 8 bases, with 15 bases between. CDR3 region: CASSLGVRGGYTF. For the CDR3, the DNA is TGTGCCAGCAGTCTAGGGGTCCGGGGAGGCTACACCTTC.

This clone was seen just once. The V call is TRBV5-1, the J call TRBJ2-1; D might be TRBD2 (5 bases). Trimming removed 1 base at V and 5 bases at J, with 10 bases between. CDR3 length: 14 residues. CDR1 and CDR2 from the germline V gene are SGHRS and YFSETQ. CDR3 region: CASSLYQADNEQFF. In DNA form, the CDR3 reads TGCGCCAGCAGCTTGTATCAAGCGGACAATGAGCAGTTCTTC.